Listed below are T cell receptor beta chains from one sample, sequenced in a study of blood T cell repertoires in COVID-19. Method: immunoSEQ multiplex PCR; TCRdb's copy keeps in-frame clones and lacks some. In the table there are roughly 200,000 clones, around 79% of which are singletons. The sequenced sample was peripheral blood. The origin of the receptors is a woman aged 35 to 49 with COVID-19, enrolled during active disease. CDR3s leave out the opening cysteine and the closing phenylalanine or tryptophan. Each record gives: CDR3 length, V gene, clone size, CDR3 protein. Some rows have no size entry. The others give once, few or many, or a class for an expanded clone.

12 TRBV7-2 - ASSSWGGKETQY
13 TRBV5-5 few ASSPLAASYNEQF
10 TRBV25-1 - ASSRTGQPQH
14 TRBV14 few ASSQSGRGSYNEQF
13 TRBV7-2 once ASSLIRDRIQPQH
14 TRBV11-2 - ASSLGRGRLSTEAF
10 TRBV7-9 - ASSPQGETQY
14 TRBV6-6 - ASSYSQGGTNTEAF
14 TRBV9 - ASREGGAAMNTEAF
13 TRBV6-2/TRBV6-3 - ASSYPGQGASGYT
15 TRBV11-2 once ASSGRVASGSLYEQY
11 TRBV5-6 - ASSWTTDLPIY
16 TRBV18 few ASSPPTFGGAGNEKLF
14 TRBV18 - ASPRRAQATNEKLF
10 TRBV7-9 - ASSPGTGGYT
14 TRBV18 - ASSPMPRGLNTEAF
12 TRBV7-2 - ASSLFGDQETQY
13 TRBV5-1 - ASSEGEVSNQPQH